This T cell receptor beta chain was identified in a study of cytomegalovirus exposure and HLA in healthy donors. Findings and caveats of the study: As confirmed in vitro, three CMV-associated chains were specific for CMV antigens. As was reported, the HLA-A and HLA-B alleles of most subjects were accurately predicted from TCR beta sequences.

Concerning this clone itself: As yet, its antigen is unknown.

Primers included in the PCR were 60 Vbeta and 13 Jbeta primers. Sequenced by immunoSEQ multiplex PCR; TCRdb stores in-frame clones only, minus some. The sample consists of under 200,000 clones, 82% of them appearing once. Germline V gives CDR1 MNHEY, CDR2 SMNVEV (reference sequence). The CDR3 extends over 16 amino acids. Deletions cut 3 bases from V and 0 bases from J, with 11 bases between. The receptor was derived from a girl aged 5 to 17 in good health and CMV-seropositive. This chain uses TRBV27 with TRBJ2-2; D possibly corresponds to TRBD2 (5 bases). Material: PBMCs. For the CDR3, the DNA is TGTGCCAGCAGTTTGAGCGGCGGAACGAACACCGGGGAGCTGTTTTTT. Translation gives CASSLSGGTNTGELFF.